This T cell receptor (beta chain) was profiled in a study of cytomegalovirus exposure and HLA in healthy donors. Amplification used 60 Vbeta primers and 13 Jbeta primers. Some clones are missing from TCRdb's copy, which holds only in-frame ones; the method was immunoSEQ multiplex PCR. The table shows 80,000 to 100,000 clones, with under 80% occurring only once. The CDR3 consists of 13 residues. CDR1 and CDR2 (germline): MDHEN, SYDVKM. V lost 3 bases and J lost 7, with 12 bases in between. Sequencing input: PBMCs. This clonotype was obtained from a man aged 50-60 years in good health and CMV-seropositive. The chain employs TRBV28 and TRBJ1-1; D possibly corresponds to TRBD1 (5 bases). CDR3 DNA sequence: TGTGCCAGCAGTTTCTTCGGCGGGGGTGAAGCTTTCTTT. Its protein product is CASSFFGGGEAFF.